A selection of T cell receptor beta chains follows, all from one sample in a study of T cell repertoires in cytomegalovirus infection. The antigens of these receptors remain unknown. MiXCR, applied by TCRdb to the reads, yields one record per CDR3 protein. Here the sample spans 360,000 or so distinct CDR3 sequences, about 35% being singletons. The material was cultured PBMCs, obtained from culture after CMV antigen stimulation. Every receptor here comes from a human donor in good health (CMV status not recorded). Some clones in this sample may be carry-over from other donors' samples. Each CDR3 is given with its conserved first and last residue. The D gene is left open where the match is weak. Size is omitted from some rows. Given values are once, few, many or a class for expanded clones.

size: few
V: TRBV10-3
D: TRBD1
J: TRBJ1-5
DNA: TGTGCCATCAGTCAGGGGGCGTCGGGACAGCCCCAGCATTTT
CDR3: CAISQGASGQPQHF

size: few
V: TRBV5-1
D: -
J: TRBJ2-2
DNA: TGCGCCAGCAGCTTTGGGCTCCTGATGAACACCGGGGAGCTGTTTTTT
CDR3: CASSFGLLMNTGELFF

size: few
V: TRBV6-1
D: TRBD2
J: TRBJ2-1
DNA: TGTGCCAGCAGTGAACTAGCGGGCTCCTACAATGAGCAGTTCTTC
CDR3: CASSELAGSYNEQFF

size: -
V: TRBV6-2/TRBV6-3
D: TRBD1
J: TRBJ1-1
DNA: TGTGCCAGCAGTCACTTACTCACAGGGGGGATTGCTGAAGCTTTCTTT
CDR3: CASSHLLTGGIAEAFF

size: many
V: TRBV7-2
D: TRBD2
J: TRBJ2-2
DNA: TGTGCCAGCAGCACTATAAGGGGACTAGCGGGAATCACCGGGGAGCTGTTTTTT
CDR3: CASSTIRGLAGITGELFF

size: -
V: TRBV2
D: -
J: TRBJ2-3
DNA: TGTGCCAGCAGTTGGAGGGAGGTCACAGATACGCAGTATTTT
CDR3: CASSWREVTDTQYF

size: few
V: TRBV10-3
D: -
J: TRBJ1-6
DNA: TGTGCCATCAGTGAGAAGGGGTCAGGGACTTCACCCCTCCACTTT
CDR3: CAISEKGSGTSPLHF

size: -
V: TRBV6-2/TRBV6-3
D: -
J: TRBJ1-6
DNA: TGTGCCAGCATGGCGGAACTGACTGTTTCACCCCTCCACTTT
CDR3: CASMAELTVSPLHF

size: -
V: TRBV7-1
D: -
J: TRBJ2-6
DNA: TGTGCCAGCAGCCCTACGGCACTAACAAAGGACGGGGCCAACGTCCTGACTTTC
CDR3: CASSPTALTKDGANVLTF

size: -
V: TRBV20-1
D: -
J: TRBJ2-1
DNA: TGCAGTGCTAGCGAGGACGCTTCGGGCCCCCCCTCAAATGAGCAGTTCTTC
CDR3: CSASEDASGPPSNEQFF

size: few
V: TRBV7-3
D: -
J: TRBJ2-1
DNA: TGTGCCAGCAGCCCCCGCGGGACCGCCTACAATGAGCAGTTCTTC
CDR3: CASSPRGTAYNEQFF

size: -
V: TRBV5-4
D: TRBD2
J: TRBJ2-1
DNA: TGTGCCAGCAGCTATCGACTAGCGGCCTACAATGAGCAGTTCTTC
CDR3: CASSYRLAAYNEQFF

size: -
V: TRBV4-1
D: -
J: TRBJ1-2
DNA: TGCGCCAGCAGCCCTCAGGGACGGACGCTATATGGCTACACCTTC
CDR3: CASSPQGRTLYGYTF

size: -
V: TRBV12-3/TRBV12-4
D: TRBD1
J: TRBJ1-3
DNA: TGTGCCAGCAGTTTCCGGGACAGCGGAAACACCATATATTTT
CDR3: CASSFRDSGNTIYF

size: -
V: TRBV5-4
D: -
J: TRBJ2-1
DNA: TGTGCCAGCAGCTTGGCGTACCCCCTCAATGAGCAGTTCTTC
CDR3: CASSLAYPLNEQFF

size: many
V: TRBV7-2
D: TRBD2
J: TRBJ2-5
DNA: TGTGCCAGCAGCTTCGGGGGGGCCGCTCAGGAGACCCAGTACTTC
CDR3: CASSFGGAAQETQYF

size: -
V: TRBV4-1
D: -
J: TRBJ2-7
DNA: TGTGCCAGCAGCCAAGGGGGGGGGGCCTCTACCTACGAGCAGTACTTC
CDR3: CASSQGGGASTYEQYF

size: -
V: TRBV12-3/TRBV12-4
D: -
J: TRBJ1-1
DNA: TGTGCCAGCAGTTCAGGCGCTTGGGCTTTCTTT
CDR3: CASSSGAWAFF

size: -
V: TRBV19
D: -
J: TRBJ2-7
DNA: TGTGCCAGTACCTCTTCGGACACCTACGAGCAGTACTTC
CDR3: CASTSSDTYEQYF

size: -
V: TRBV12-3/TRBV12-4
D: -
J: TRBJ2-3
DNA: TGTGCCAGCAGTACGGACAGTCCCACAGATACGCAGTATTTT
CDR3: CASSTDSPTDTQYF

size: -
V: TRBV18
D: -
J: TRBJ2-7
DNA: TGTGCCAGCTCACCACCGGTTGCAACCTCACAACTTACCTACGAGCAGTACTTC
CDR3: CASSPPVATSQLTYEQYF

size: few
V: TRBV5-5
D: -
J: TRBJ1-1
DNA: TGTGCCAGCAGCTTGGCCGACGGGGGCCAAGCTTTCTTT
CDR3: CASSLADGGQAFF

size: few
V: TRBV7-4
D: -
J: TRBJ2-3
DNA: TGTGCCAGCAGCTTAGGGGGGAGCGGGACACACGTGAGGACAGATACGCAGTATTTT
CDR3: CASSLGGSGTHVRTDTQYF

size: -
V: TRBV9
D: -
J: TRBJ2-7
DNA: TGTGCCAGCAGCGGGGTGGGAGAGCAGTACTTC
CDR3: CASSGVGEQYF

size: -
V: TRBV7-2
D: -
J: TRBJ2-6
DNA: TGTGCCAGCAGCTCAGAATTCGCCGCCGGGGCCAACGTCCTGACTTTC
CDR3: CASSSEFAAGANVLTF

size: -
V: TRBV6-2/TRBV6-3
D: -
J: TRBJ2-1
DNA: TGTGCCAGCAGTTCCCCCGGAAGCTCCTACAATGAGCAGTTCTTC
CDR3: CASSSPGSSYNEQFF

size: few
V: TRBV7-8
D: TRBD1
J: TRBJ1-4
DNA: TGTGCCAGCAGCTTGACACAGGGGGCGGCTAATGAAAAACTGTTTTTT
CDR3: CASSLTQGAANEKLFF

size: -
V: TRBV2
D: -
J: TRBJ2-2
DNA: TGTGCCAGCAGTGATCCCGGTGGGGGCGCCACCGGGGAGCTGTTTTTT
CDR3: CASSDPGGGATGELFF

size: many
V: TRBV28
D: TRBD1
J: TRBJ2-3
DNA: TGTGCCAGCTGGACAGGGGTAGAAGATACGCAGTATTTT
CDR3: CASWTGVEDTQYF

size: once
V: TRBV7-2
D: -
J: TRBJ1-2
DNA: TGTGCCAGCAGCTTTGGGTTGGTGGGCAGGCATCGTGGCTACACCTTC
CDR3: CASSFGLVGRHRGYTF

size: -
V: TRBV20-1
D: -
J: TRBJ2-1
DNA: TGCAGTGCTCACAGGGTCAGCTCCTACAATGAGCAGTTCTTC
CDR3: CSAHRVSSYNEQFF

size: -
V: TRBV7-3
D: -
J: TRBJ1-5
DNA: TGTGCCAGCAGCTTACAGCCAGGGCCCGAGCATTTT
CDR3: CASSLQPGPEHF

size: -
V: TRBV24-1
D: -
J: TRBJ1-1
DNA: TGTGCCACCAGTGATGGCAGGGGAACTGAAGCTTTCTTT
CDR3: CATSDGRGTEAFF

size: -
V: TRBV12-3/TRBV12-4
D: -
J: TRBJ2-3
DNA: TGTGCCAGCAGACGAACCCCGGGGGATACGCAGTATTTT
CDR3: CASRRTPGDTQYF

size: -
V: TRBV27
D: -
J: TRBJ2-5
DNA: TGTGCCAGCAGTTTATCACGGCAAGAGACCCAGTACTTC
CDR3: CASSLSRQETQYF

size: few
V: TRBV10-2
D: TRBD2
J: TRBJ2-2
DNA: TGCGCCAGCGGGGGGGCCAAACTAGCGGGAGGGAAACAAACCGTCAGCGGGGAGCTGTTTTTT
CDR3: CASGGAKLAGGKQTVSGELFF

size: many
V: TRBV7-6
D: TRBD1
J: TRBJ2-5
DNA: TGTGCCAGCAGCTTAGGCCCCCCCGGGAACAGGGGGCGTCCAGAGACCCAGTACTTC
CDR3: CASSLGPPGNRGRPETQYF

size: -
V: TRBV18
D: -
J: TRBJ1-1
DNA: TGTGCCAGCTCACCCCAAAGGAGGAACACTGAAGCTTTCTTT
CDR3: CASSPQRRNTEAFF

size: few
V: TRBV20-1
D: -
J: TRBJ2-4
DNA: TGCAGTGCTCGGACAGTATCCAAAAACATTCAGTACTTC
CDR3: CSARTVSKNIQYF

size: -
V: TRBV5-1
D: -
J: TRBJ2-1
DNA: TGCGCCAGCAGCTTCAATCTCAATGAGCAGTTCTTC
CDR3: CASSFNLNEQFF

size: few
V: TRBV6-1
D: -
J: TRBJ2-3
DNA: TGTGCCACTGGAACTAGGGGCGGCACAGATACGCAGTATTTT
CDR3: CATGTRGGTDTQYF

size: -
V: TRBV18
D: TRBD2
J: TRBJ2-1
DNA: TGTGCCAGCTCACTAACCGGGACTAGCAGGTACAATGAGCAGTTCTTC
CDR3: CASSLTGTSRYNEQFF

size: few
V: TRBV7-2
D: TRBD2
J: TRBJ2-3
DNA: TGTGCCAGCAGCTTAGGGGCGGGAGCAAGGTCAGATACGCAGTATTTT
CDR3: CASSLGAGARSDTQYF

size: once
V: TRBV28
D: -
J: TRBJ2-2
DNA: TGTGCCAGCAGTAATCAGGGGTTGGGCACCGGGGAGCTGTTTTTT
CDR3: CASSNQGLGTGELFF

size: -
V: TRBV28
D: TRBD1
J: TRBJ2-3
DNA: TGTGCACACGGGACAGGGTTGCCAGATACGCAGTATTTT
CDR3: CAHGTGLPDTQYF

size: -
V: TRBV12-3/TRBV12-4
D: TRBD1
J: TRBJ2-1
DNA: TGTGCCAGCGGATCGACAGGGTTCAAGGATGAGCAGTTCTTC
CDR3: CASGSTGFKDEQFF

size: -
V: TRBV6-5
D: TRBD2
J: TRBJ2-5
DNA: TGTGCCAGTGGAGGGTCGGCTAGCGGGAGGGCTTGGGGGAGAGACCAGTACTTC
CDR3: CASGGSASGRAWGRDQYF

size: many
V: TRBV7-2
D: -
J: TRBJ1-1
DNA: TGTGCCAGCAGCCATGACAGCCTGAACACTGAAGCTTTCTTT
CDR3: CASSHDSLNTEAFF

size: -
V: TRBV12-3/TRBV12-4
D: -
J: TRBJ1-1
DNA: TGTGCCAGCAGTCCCGAAACGAACACTGAAGCTTTCTTT
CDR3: CASSPETNTEAFF

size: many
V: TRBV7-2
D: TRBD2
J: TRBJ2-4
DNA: TGTGCCAGCAGCTTACGCGGCGCTAGCGGGTGGGGGGGCATTCAGTACTTC
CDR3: CASSLRGASGWGGIQYF

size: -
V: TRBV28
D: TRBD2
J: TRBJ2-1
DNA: TGTGCCAGCAGTAGCGGGAGTTTTTACAATGAGCAGTTCTTC
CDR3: CASSSGSFYNEQFF

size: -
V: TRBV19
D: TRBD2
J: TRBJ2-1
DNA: TGTGCCAGTAGTTCCGAGGAGGGGACTAGCGGCTACAATGAGCAGTTCTTC
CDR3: CASSSEEGTSGYNEQFF

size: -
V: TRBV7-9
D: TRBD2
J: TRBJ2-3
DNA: TGTGCCAGCAGCCCTCGACTAGCGGGGCGCACAGATACGCAGTATTTT
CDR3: CASSPRLAGRTDTQYF

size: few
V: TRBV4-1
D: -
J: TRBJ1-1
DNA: TGCGCCAGCAGCCAAGCCCCGGGTATTGAAGCTTTCTTT
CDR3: CASSQAPGIEAFF

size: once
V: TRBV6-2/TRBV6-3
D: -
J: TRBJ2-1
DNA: TGTGCCAGCAGTCCCCGAGCAAGGGGCAATGAGCAGTTCTTC
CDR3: CASSPRARGNEQFF